The clone carrying this T cell receptor (beta chain) was counted only a few times. Antigen unknown. This sample stems from a study of T cell repertoires in cytomegalovirus infection. Overall study: CMV epitopes that were recently identified and HLA-C-restricted were used alongside well-studied HLA-B-restricted ones. CMV infection and matching HLA type were both indicated by public TCR beta signatures.

Study outcomes and limitations: The cumulative frequency of public TCR beta families identified carriers of CMV plus the relevant HLA. There were HLA-C-restricted CMV-specific TCR beta clonotypes dominating the ex vivo response.

The ends were cut back, 5 bases at V and 5 bases at J, with 15 bases in the middle. The length of the CDR3 is 14 residues. Germline CDR1 and CDR2: MNHNS and SASEGT. TCRdb redid the calling of the reads with MiXCR, one entry per CDR3 protein. The sample lists 640,000 or so distinct CDR3 sequences, 30% to 35% occurring once. This chain joins TRBV6-1 and TRBJ2-5; perhaps TRBD1 as D (5 bases). The source was cultured PBMCs, collected from culture after CMV antigen stimulation. The receptor's source is a human donor in good health (CMV status not recorded). Some clones in this sample may be carry-over from other donors' samples. CDR3: CASSRGPIGETQYF. The CDR3 DNA follows: TGTGCCAGCAGTAGGGGCCCCATCGGCGAGACCCAGTACTTC.